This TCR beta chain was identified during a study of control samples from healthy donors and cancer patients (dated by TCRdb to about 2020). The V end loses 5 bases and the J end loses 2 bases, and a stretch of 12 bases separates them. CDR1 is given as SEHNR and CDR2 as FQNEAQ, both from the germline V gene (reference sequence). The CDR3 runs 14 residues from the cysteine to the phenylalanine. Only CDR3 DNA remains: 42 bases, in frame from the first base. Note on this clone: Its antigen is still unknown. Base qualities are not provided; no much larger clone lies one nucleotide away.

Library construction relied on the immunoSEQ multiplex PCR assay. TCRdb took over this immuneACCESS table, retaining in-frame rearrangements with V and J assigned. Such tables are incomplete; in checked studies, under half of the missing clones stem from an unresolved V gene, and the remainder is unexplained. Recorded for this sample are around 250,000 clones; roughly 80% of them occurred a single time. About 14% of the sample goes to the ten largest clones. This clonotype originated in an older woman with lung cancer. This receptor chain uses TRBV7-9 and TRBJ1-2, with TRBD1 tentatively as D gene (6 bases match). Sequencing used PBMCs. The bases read TGTGCCAGCAGCCCGGGGGACATGAACTATGGCTACACCTTC. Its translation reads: CASSPGDMNYGYTF.